A single sample is the source of the 11 T cell receptor beta chains below, sequenced in a study of T-cell memory formation after mild COVID-19. MiXCR was run by TCRdb on the 5' RACE reads, yielding one entry per CDR3 protein. The sample has a few hundred thousand distinct CDR3 sequences, roughly 14% seen once. Material for sequencing was PBMCs or a T cell subset sorted from them (not recorded which). Receptors were obtained from a man aged 18 to 29 who had mild COVID-19 (a few samples of this study predate the infection). Cell type and time point are not known.

This clonotype was observed a few times. The chain carries TRBV7-9 and TRBJ1-3; maybe TRBD1 (6 bases). V dropped 2 bases and J dropped 1 base, with 15 bases sitting between them. The CDR3 is 17 amino acids. Germline values: CDR1 SEHNR, CDR2 FQNEAQ (reference sequence). The CDR3 DNA sequence: TGTGCCAGCAGCTTATGGCAACAGGGTGGTTCTGGAAACACCATATATTTT. This sequence encodes CASSLWQQGGSGNTIYF.

The chain has TRBV5-1 and TRBJ2-5; D is undetermined. The CDR3 has 15 amino acids. Between the trimmed V and J ends, which lost 0 bases and 7 bases, there was a span of 16 bases. Looked up from germline, CDR1 is SGHRS and CDR2 is YFSETQ. The CDR3, as DNA: TGCGCCAGCAGCTTGGCCCTAAACGACCCTGGGACCCAGTACTTC. It specifies CASSLALNDPGTQYF. The variable domain in full, with the rest retrieved from reference TRBV5-1 and TRBJ2-5, is KAGVTQTPRYLIKTRGQQVTLSCSPISGHRSVSWYQQTPGQGLQFLFEYFSETQRNKGNFPGRFSGRQFSNSRSEMNVSTLELGDSALYLCASSLALNDPGTQYFGPGTRLLVL.

The V and J genes are TRBV7-3 and TRBJ2-3, with 8 bases aligning to TRBD2. The trim removed 5 bases at V and 8 bases at J, leaving 9 bases unmatched. Germline CDR1 and CDR2: SGHTA and FQGTGA. The CDR3 loop spans 14 amino acids. The CDR3 here is CASSLDGSGGTQYF. The CDR3 DNA reads as TGTGCCAGCAGCCTGGACGGGAGCGGGGGTACGCAGTATTTT.

The chain recombines TRBV7-8 with TRBJ1-5, with unresolved D. Deletions cut 0 bases from V and 0 bases from J, with 12 bases between. The CDR3 covers 17 residues. Germline assignment: CDR1 SGHVS and CDR2 FQNEAQ. The CDR3 loop reads CASSLARVSGSNQPQHF. CDR3 sequence (DNA): TGTGCCAGCAGCTTAGCCCGGGTGTCGGGTAGCAATCAGCCCCAGCATTTT.

This clonotype occurred once. The chain couples TRBV18 to TRBJ2-3; 12 bases match TRBD1. V lost 3 bases, J lost 7 bases, and 8 bases stayed unmatched. The CDR3 has 16 residues. Looked up from germline, CDR1 is KGHSH and CDR2 is LQKENI. As DNA, the CDR3 is TGTGCCAGCTCACCTCTACCGGGACAGGGGGCGAATACGCAGTATTTT. Protein sequence: CASSPLPGQGANTQYF.

This clonotype was observed a few times. The chain recombines TRBV7-9 with TRBJ2-3, with D tentatively TRBD2 (6 bases). Germline CDR1 SEHNR, CDR2 FQNEAQ (reference sequence). The CDR3 is 14 residues long. V gave up 3 bases and J gave up 2 bases, with 9 bases separating them. As DNA, the CDR3 is TGTGCCAGCAGCTTTCAACTAGCCACAGATACGCAGTATTTT. Encoded protein: CASSFQLATDTQYF.

This clonotype was observed at least ten times. The rearrangement uses TRBV5-1 and TRBJ1-1, with 8 bases matching TRBD1. J was trimmed by 0 bases and V by 4 bases; bases with no gene match: 2. This CDR3 comprises 14 residues. In germline, CDR1 is SGHRS, CDR2 YFSETQ. CDR3 in DNA: TGCGCCAGCAGCGGACAGGGCCTGAACACTGAAGCTTTCTTT. It codes for CASSGQGLNTEAFF.

The gene calls are TRBV6-6 and TRBJ2-4; TRBD2 matches 7 bases. V shed 2 bases, J shed 0 bases, and the junction held 4 bases outside the gene matches. The CDR3 sequence is 16 residues long. CDR1 is MNHNY and CDR2 is SVGAGI in the germline V gene (reference sequence). The CDR3 region has the DNA TGTGCCAGCAGTTACACTGGGAGGGTAGCCAAAAACATTCAGTACTTC. Translation gives CASSYTGRVAKNIQYF.

This clonotype was seen only a few times. The V gene is TRBV7-3, the J gene TRBJ2-2; D is uncertain. The CDR3 covers 13 residues. V was pared by 3 bases and J by 7 bases, with 9 bases between. The germline V gene encodes CDR1 SGHTA and CDR2 FQGTGA. The CDR3 sequence: CASSFPLGGELFF. The CDR3 DNA reads as TGTGCCAGCAGCTTTCCTTTGGGCGGGGAGCTGTTTTTT.

Concerning this clonotype itself: Sequence at one end of the junction differs from germline and may be a read error. CDR3 nucleotide sequence: TGCGCCAGAAGCTACCAAAGGACCAGCGGGGGCACAGATACGCAGTATTTT. This sequence encodes CARSYQRTSGGTDTQYF. V is TRBV5-1 and J is TRBJ2-3, with 7 bases matching TRBD2. Germline assignment: CDR1 SGHRS and CDR2 YFSETQ. The CDR3 consists of 17 residues. Looking up the rest from reference TRBV5-1 and TRBJ2-3 gives the full variable domain: KAGVTQTPRYLIKTRGQQVTLSCSPISGHRSVSWYQQTPGQGLQFLFEYFSETQRNKGNFPGRFSGRQFSNSRSEMNVSTLELGDSALYLCARSYQRTSGGTDTQYFGPGTRLTVL.

The chain employs TRBV3-1 and TRBJ1-4; D unclear. V lost 2 bases and J 8 bases, leaving 15 bases between the germline ends. This CDR3 region has 15 residues. The germline V gene has CDR1 LGHDT and CDR2 YNNKEL (reference sequence). The CDR3, as DNA: TGTGCCAGCAGCCAACGGTCCGCATCTCGGGAAAAACTGTTTTTT. This sequence encodes CASSQRSASREKLFF.